These 18 T cell receptor beta chains originate from one sample sequenced in a study of shared clonotypes between healthy human individuals. Clones were sequenced by immunoSEQ multiplex PCR, and TCRdb holds only the in-frame ones, with some missing. Of 750,000 to 1,000,000 clones in the sample, more than 85% were seen once. Naive CD8 cells were CD45RO-negative, positively selected for CCR7, excluding terminally differentiated effector memory CD45RA+ cells. Sequencing was performed on naive CD8+ T cells sorted from blood. These receptors were collected from a man aged 25-45 years in good health.

This chain connects TRBV30 to TRBJ2-7, with a weak D call TRBD1 (6 bases). The CDR3 runs to 14 residues. Germline CDR1 GTSNPN, CDR2 SVGIG (reference sequence). Trimming removed 0 bases at V and 2 bases at J, with 11 bases between. As DNA, the CDR3 is TGTGCCTGGAGTGTACAACAGGGCGCCTACGAGCAGTACTTC. Amino acid sequence: CAWSVQQGAYEQYF.

The V gene is TRBV19, the J gene TRBJ1-1; 7 nucleotides line up with TRBD1. Germline CDR1 reads LNHDA; CDR2 reads SQIVND (reference sequence). The CDR3 is 14 amino acids. V dropped 5 bases and J dropped 3; count of bases not matched to a gene: 6. CDR3 nucleotide sequence: TGTGCCAGTAGTGGATGGACAGGAGACACTGAAGCTTTCTTT. It translates to CASSGWTGDTEAFF.

J is TRBJ2-7 and V is TRBV10-3, with a weak D call TRBD1 (5 bases). The CDR3 runs 14 residues. Germline V CDR1 and CDR2: ENHRY, SYGVKD. Between the trimmed V and J ends, which lost 3 bases and 2 bases, there was a span of 11 bases. CDR3 residues: CAISDRTSTYEQYF. DNA of the CDR3: TGTGCCATCAGTGATCGGACATCTACCTACGAGCAGTACTTC.

The chain has TRBV18 and TRBJ2-7, with D possibly TRBD1 on 6 matching bases. Trimming shortened V by 3 bases and J by 4 bases, and 19 bases separated the two germline ends. Looked up from germline, CDR1 is KGHSH and CDR2 is LQKENI. This CDR3 is built from 16 residues. CDR3 region: CASSPEYLGAGYEQYF. In nucleotides, the CDR3 is TGTGCCAGCTCACCGGAGTATTTGGGGGCCGGTTACGAGCAGTACTTC.

The chain is built from TRBV10-3 and TRBJ2-5, with D possibly TRBD1 on 5 matching bases. The CDR3 is 13 amino acids. The V end lost 7 bases, the J end lost 5 bases, and 14 bases lay between the germline ends. Germline lookup yields CDR1 ENHRY and CDR2 SYGVKD. This CDR3 reads CAINTGVEETQYF. The CDR3 DNA reads TGTGCCATCAACACAGGCGTAGAGGAGACCCAGTACTTC.

The chain joins TRBV29-1 to TRBJ1-5; D gene uncertain. The CDR3 runs to 12 residues. V was shortened by 5 bases and J by 2 bases, with 7 bases between the two germline ends. Germline V gene lookup returns CDR1 SQVTM and CDR2 ANQGSEA. The CDR3 nucleotides are TGCAGCGTTCGGCAGGGCAATCAGCCCCAGCATTTT. This encodes CSVRQGNQPQHF.

The rearrangement links TRBV28 to TRBJ2-7; 7 nucleotides align to TRBD1. The CDR3 is 15 residues long. V shed 5 bases, J shed 3 bases, and the junction held 10 bases outside the gene matches. Germline CDR1 and CDR2: MDHEN and SYDVKM. CDR3 in amino acids: CASSLFRAGGYEQYF. CDR3 sequence (DNA): TGTGCCAGCAGTCTGTTTCGGGCAGGGGGCTACGAGCAGTACTTC. The whole variable domain, filled in from reference TRBV28 and TRBJ2-7, reads DVKVTQSSRYLVKRTGEKVFLECVQDMDHENMFWYRQDPGLGLRLIYFSYDVKMKEKGDIPEGYSVSREKKERFSLILESASTNQTSMYLCASSLFRAGGYEQYFGPGTRLTVT.

This sequence joins TRBV20-1 and TRBJ1-1; D remains ambiguous. V lost 3 bases, J lost 1 base, and 3 bases lay in between. CDR3 size: 11 residues. Germline V CDR1 and CDR2: DFQATT, SNEGSKA (reference sequence). The CDR3 loop is CSASENTEAFF. Written as DNA, the CDR3 is TGCAGTGCTAGTGAGAACACTGAAGCTTTCTTT.

The chain is built from TRBV4-2 and TRBJ1-2; D ambiguous. Germline V gives CDR1 LGHNA, CDR2 YNFKEQ. The CDR3 consists of 12 residues. V lost 0 bases and J 6 bases, leaving 5 bases between the germline ends. The chain's CDR3 is CASSQEGNGYTF. As DNA, the CDR3 is TGTGCCAGCAGCCAAGAAGGCAATGGCTACACCTTC.

This rearrangement joins TRBV27 to TRBJ2-1; TRBD1 is a possible D gene (8 bases). V dropped 3 bases and J dropped 5 bases, with 26 bases sitting between them. This CDR3 comprises 19 residues. The germline gives CDR1 MNHEY, CDR2 SMNVEV (reference sequence). CDR3 protein: CASSFLSSGGRGLNNEQFF. The CDR3 DNA sequence: TGTGCCAGCAGTTTTTTGTCTAGCGGAGGCAGGGGGCTCAACAATGAGCAGTTCTTC.

V gene TRBV28 combines with J gene TRBJ1-2, with D tentatively TRBD1 (5 bases). The CDR3 length is 14 residues. CDR1 and CDR2 from the germline V gene are MDHEN and SYDVKM. V was cut by 11 bases and J by 3 bases, with 19 bases left in between. The CDR3 here is CAHQLRRGYYGYTF. For the CDR3, the DNA is TGTGCCCACCAGCTCAGAAGGGGCTACTATGGCTACACCTTC.

This chain links TRBV10-3 with TRBJ2-7; 7 bases agree with TRBD1. The CDR3 runs 15 residues. Germline lookup yields CDR1 ENHRY and CDR2 SYGVKD. Losses at the gene ends were 2 bases for V and 2 bases for J; bases not matched to a gene: 6. The CDR3 protein is CAISEPWTGTYEQYF. The CDR3 nucleotides read TGTGCCATCAGTGAGCCCTGGACAGGCACCTACGAGCAGTACTTC.

Comment on this clone: A read error may explain this, as a much larger clone is one base away. Different DNA sequences within this sample yield the same CDR3. The chain couples TRBV5-6 to TRBJ2-1; D possibly corresponds to TRBD1 (6 bases). Germline V gene data show CDR1 as SGHDT and CDR2 as YYEEEE. V lost 4 bases to trimming and J lost 0 bases, with 8 bases between them. The CDR3 is made up of 14 amino acids. CDR3: CASSLQGSYNEQFF. The CDR3 DNA reads TGTGCCAGCAGCCTACAGGGCTCCTACAATGAGCAGTTCTTC.

This clone was found once. This chain links TRBV27 with TRBJ2-2; D not resolved. The CDR3 has 14 amino acids. Between the trimmed V and J ends, which lost 4 bases and 2 bases, there was a span of 8 bases. Germline CDR1 and CDR2: MNHEY and SMNVEV (reference sequence). The CDR3 loop reads CASSWRLNTGELFF. CDR3 DNA sequence: TGTGCCAGCAGTTGGCGGCTCAACACCGGGGAGCTGTTTTTT.

The chain joins TRBV7-9 to TRBJ2-1; D gene unclear. V was cut by 5 bases and J by 7 bases, with 18 bases left in between. This CDR3 contains 15 residues. Germline CDR1 and CDR2: SEHNR and FQNEAQ (reference sequence). The CDR3 here is CASSPSLTSRNEQFF. In DNA form, the CDR3 reads TGTGCCAGCAGCCCTAGTCTAACAAGCCGGAATGAGCAGTTCTTC.

DNA of the CDR3: TGTGCCAGCAGTTTAGCATTCCTTAACACCGGGGAGCTGTTTTTT. Translating gives CASSLAFLNTGELFF. The J gene is TRBJ2-2, the V gene TRBV28, with no clear D. This CDR3 region has 15 residues. Germline CDR1 MDHEN, CDR2 SYDVKM. Trimming left V 2 bases short and J 2 bases short, with 9 bases between.

This sequence joins TRBV28 and TRBJ2-3; 7 bases map to TRBD1. The germline V gene has CDR1 MDHEN and CDR2 SYDVKM. V lost 5 bases to trimming and J lost 3 bases; unmatched junction nucleotides: 11. This CDR3 is built from 16 residues. CDR3 protein: CASSPSHLTGTDTQYF. DNA for the CDR3: TGTGCCAGCAGTCCATCCCACCTGACAGGGACAGATACGCAGTATTTT. The full variable domain, with the rest looked up from reference TRBV28 and TRBJ2-3, is DVKVTQSSRYLVKRTGEKVFLECVQDMDHENMFWYRQDPGLGLRLIYFSYDVKMKEKGDIPEGYSVSREKKERFSLILESASTNQTSMYLCASSPSHLTGTDTQYFGPGTRLTVL.

The genes are TRBV7-8 and TRBJ2-1; the match to TRBD2 covers 8 bases. The junction had 6 bases not matched to a gene; V was cut back by 5 bases and J by 3 bases. From germline, CDR1 is SGHVS and CDR2 FQNEAQ. CDR3 length: 15 residues. CDR3 residues: CASSGSGTNYNEQFF. Written as DNA, the CDR3 is TGTGCCAGCAGCGGTAGCGGGACCAACTACAATGAGCAGTTCTTC.